This TCR beta chain was profiled in a study of low-dose radiotherapy and immunotherapy resistance in tumors. Both TCRalpha and TCRbeta chains were reverse transcribed with V-gene-specific primers. TCR amplification used roughly 18 PCR cycles, a constant-region primer and a V-primer adapter. Each CDR3 protein is one row after TCRdb ran MiXCR on the reads. The sample has 9,700 or so distinct CDR3 sequences, 75% seen once. This CDR3 is built from 18 residues. Trimming took 3 bases from V and 2 from J, leaving 23 bases between them. Germline CDR1 KGHSH, CDR2 LQKENI. This receptor was obtained from a human donor with advanced metastatic prostate, ovarian, gallbladder or colorectal cancer (not recorded which). This table probably holds off-target reads from a library built for another chain. The gene calls are TRBV18 and TRBJ2-7, with D possibly being TRBD2 (5 bases). The CDR3 DNA follows: TGTGCCAGCTCACCCTCTCTGGAACAGTCCTCGGGAACCTACGAGCAGTACTTC. It specifies CASSPSLEQSSGTYEQYF.